This TCR beta chain was sequenced for a study of PD-L1 blockade in urothelial cancer. Time point noted: pretreatment peripheral blood. The assay was immunoSEQ multiplex PCR, and TCRdb's table has in-frame clones only and misses some. The sample yields around 130,000 clones, roughly 84% seen once. This CDR3 spans 16 amino acids. With 6 bases clipped from V and 2 bases from J, the junction kept 9 bases outside the gene matches. Germline-derived CDR1 and CDR2 are MDHEN and SYDVKM. The chain links TRBV28 to TRBJ2-4; 8 nucleotides agree with TRBD2. The sample here was PBMCs, taken around atezolizumab (anti-PD-L1) treatment. The sequence came from a man aged 50-60 years with urothelial cancer. The CDR3 loop is CASSPWTSLTKNIQYF. The CDR3 DNA reads as TGTGCCAGCAGCCCTTGGACTAGCCTAACCAAAAACATTCAGTACTTC. The entire variable domain, with the rest obtained from reference TRBV28 and TRBJ2-4, is as follows: DVKVTQSSRYLVKRTGEKVFLECVQDMDHENMFWYRQDPGLGLRLIYFSYDVKMKEKGDIPEGYSVSREKKERFSLILESASTNQTSMYLCASSPWTSLTKNIQYFGAGTRLSVL.